The TCR beta chain described here comes from a study of blood T cell repertoires in COVID-19. Looked up from germline, CDR1 is SGHNT and CDR2 is YYREEE (reference sequence). V was cut by 4 bases and J by 6 bases, with 16 bases left in between. This CDR3 spans 15 amino acids. Sequencing was performed with immunoSEQ multiplex PCR; in TCRdb, only in-frame clones are kept and a portion is missing. Of about 210,000 clones in the sample, around 81% are singletons; the top ten hold 8% to 9.5%. The sequenced sample was PBMCs or T cells enriched from blood (not recorded which). The V and J genes are TRBV5-4 and TRBJ1-4; D remains unclear. This TCR derives from a woman aged 50 to 60 with acute COVID-19. The CDR3 loop is CASSLGSGRYEKLFF. The CDR3 nucleotides are TGTGCCAGCAGCCTGGGCTCCGGGAGATATGAAAAACTGTTTTTT.